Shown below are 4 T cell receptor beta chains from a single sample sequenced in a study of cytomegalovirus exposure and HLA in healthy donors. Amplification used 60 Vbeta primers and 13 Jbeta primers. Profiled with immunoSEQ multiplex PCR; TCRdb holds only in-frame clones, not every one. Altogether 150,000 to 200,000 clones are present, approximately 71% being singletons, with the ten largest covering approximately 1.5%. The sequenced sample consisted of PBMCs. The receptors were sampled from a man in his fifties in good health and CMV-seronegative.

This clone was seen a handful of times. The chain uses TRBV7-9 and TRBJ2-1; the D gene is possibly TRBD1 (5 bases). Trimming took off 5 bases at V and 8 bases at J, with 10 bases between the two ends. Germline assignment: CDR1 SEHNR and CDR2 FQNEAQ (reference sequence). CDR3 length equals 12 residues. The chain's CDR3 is CASSQIGDEQFF. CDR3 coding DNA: TGTGCCAGCAGCCAGATAGGGGATGAGCAGTTCTTC.

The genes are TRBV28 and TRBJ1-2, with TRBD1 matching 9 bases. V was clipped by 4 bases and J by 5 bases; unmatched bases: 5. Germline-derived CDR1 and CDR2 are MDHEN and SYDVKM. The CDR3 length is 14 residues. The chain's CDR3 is CASSSTGGWYGYTF. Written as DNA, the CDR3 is TGTGCCAGCAGTTCGACAGGGGGATGGTATGGCTACACCTTC.

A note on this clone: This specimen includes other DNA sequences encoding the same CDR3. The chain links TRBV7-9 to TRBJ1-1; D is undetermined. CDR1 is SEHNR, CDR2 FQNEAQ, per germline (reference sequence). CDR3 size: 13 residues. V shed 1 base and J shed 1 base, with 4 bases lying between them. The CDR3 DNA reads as TGTGCCAGCAGCTTAGGTCGGAACACTGAAGCTTTCTTT. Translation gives CASSLGRNTEAFF.

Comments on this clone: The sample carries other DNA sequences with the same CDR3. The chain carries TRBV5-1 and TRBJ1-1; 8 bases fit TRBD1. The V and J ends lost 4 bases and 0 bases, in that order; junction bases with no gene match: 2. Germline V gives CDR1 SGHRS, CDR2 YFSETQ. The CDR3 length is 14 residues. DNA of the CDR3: TGCGCCAGCAGCAGGACAGGGATGAACACTGAAGCTTTCTTT. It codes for CASSRTGMNTEAFF.